Included here is one T cell receptor beta chain sequence, with context. Its specificity is unknown. Compared with germline, one end of the junction differs, possibly owing to a read error. This sample was taken from a study of cytomegalovirus exposure and HLA in healthy donors. PCR used 60 Vbeta primers and 13 Jbeta primers. The method was immunoSEQ multiplex PCR; TCRdb's version includes in-frame clones alone and lacks a portion of them. Of some 160,000 clones in the sample, approximately 81% were seen once. General study findings and limits: It was only CMV serostatus that was available as immune exposure information. Most TCR beta V segments were productive about 87% or about 30% of the time in an earlier analysis. In vitro experiments confirmed that a few CMV-associated chains were specific for CMV antigens.

This sequence originates from a woman in her 40s in good health and CMV-seropositive. Sequenced: PBMCs.

CDR3 region: CASSLTDRAF. As DNA, the CDR3 is TGTGCCAGCAGCTTGACGGACAGGGCCTTT. The chain is built from TRBV5-8 and TRBJ2-3, with 8 bases aligning to TRBD1. Germline V gives CDR1 SGHTS, CDR2 YDEGEE. CDR3 length equals 10 residues.